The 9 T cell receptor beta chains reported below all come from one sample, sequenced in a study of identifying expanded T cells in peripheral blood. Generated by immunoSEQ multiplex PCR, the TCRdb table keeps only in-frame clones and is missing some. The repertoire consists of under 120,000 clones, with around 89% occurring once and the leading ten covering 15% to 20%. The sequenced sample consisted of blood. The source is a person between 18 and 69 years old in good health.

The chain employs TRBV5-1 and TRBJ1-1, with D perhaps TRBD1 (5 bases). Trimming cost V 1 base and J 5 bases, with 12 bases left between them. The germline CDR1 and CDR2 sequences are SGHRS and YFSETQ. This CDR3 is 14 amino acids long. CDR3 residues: CASSLNGGGTEAFF. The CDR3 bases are TGCGCCAGCAGCTTGAATGGGGGAGGAACTGAAGCTTTCTTT.

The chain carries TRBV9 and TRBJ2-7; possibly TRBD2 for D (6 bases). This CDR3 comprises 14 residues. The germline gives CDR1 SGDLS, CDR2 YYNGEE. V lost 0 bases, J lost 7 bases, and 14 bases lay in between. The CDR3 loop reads CASSVGTVAGEQYF. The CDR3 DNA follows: TGTGCCAGCAGCGTAGGGACGGTGGCGGGAGAGCAGTACTTC.

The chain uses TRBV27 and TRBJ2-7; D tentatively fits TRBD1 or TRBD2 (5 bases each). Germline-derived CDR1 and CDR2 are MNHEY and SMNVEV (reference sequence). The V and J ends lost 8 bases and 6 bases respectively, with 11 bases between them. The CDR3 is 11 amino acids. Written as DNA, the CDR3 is TGTGCCAGCTCCCTTGGGGGCGAGCAGTACTTC. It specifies CASSLGGEQYF.

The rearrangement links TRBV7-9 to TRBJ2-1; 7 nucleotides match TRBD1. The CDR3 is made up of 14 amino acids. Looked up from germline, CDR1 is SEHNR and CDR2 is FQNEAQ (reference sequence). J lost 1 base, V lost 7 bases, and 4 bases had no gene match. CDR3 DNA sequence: TGTGCCAGCAACCGGGACAGTTCCTACAATGAGCAGTTCTTC. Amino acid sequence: CASNRDSSYNEQFF.

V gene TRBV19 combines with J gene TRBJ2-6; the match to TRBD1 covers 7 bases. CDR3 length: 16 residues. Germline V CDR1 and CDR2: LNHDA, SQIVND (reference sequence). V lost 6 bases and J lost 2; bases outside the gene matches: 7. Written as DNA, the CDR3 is TGTGCCAGTAGCGCATACACAGGGGCTGGGGCCAACGTCCTGACTTTC. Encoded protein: CASSAYTGAGANVLTF.

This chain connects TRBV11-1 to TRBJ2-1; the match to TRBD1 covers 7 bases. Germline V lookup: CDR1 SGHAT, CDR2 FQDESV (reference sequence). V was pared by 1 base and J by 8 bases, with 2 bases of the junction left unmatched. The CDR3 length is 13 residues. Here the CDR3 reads CASSLDRGDEQFF. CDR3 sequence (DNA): TGTGCCAGCAGCTTAGACAGGGGCGATGAGCAGTTCTTC.

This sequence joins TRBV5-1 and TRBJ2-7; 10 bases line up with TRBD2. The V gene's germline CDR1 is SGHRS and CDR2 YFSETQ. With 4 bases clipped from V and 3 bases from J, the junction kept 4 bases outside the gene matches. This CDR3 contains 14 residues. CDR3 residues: CASSTRTSGYEQYF. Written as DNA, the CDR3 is TGCGCCAGCAGCACCCGGACTAGCGGCTACGAGCAGTACTTC.

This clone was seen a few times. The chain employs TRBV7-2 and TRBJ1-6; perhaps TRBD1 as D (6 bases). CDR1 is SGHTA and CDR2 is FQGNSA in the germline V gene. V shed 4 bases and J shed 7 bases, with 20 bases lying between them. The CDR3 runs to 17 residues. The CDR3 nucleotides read TGTGCCAGCAGCTCATCACCCTACAGGGTTCCCAATTCACCCCTCCACTTT. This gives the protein CASSSSPYRVPNSPLHF.

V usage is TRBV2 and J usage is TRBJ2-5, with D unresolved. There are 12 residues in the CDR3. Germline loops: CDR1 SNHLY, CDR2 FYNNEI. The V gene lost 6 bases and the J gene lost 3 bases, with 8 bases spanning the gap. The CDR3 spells CASRIGEETQYF. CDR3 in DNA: TGTGCCAGCAGGATAGGTGAAGAGACCCAGTACTTC.